This T cell receptor (beta chain) was found in a study of CD8+ T cells in alopecia areata. The authors extracted RNA and reverse transcribed it into cDNA as the sequencing template. Only in-frame clones appear in the TCRdb table, and some are missing; sequencing was by immunoSEQ multiplex PCR. This sample includes about 270,000 clones with no singletons; its ten biggest clones take up more than 0.95%. This clone was observed a handful of times. The genes are named according to mouse. The read halts 4 residues ahead of the CDR3 end, with the missing end drawn from the germline J gene. The CDR3 has 15 amino acids. Germline V gene sequence: CDR1 FNHDT, CDR2 SITEND (reference sequence). The germline V and J ends were trimmed by 5 bases and 0 bases, with 15 bases remaining between them. The authors sorted pooled cutaneous lymph node cells using CD4, CD8alpha, NKG2D, NKG2ACE and other markers.

This rearrangement joins TRBV19 to TRBJ2-7; D might be TRBD1 (6 bases). The sample was CD4+ T cells sorted from a lymph node. The sequence was collected from a C3H/HeJ mouse with alopecia areata. Mice of this strain are of MHC haplotype H2-k. Partial CDR3 DNA: TGTGCCAGCAGCACAAGTTGGGACAACTCCTAT. This gives the protein CASSTSWDNSY. Given in full, the CDR3 is CASSTSWDNSYEQYF. Looking up the rest from reference TRBV19 and TRBJ2-7 gives the full variable domain: GGIITQTPKFLIGQEGQKLTLKCQQNFNHDTMYWYRQDSGKGLRLIYYSITENDLQKGDLSEGYDASREKKSSFSLTVTSAQKNEMAVFLCASSTSWDNSYEQYFGPGTRLTVL.